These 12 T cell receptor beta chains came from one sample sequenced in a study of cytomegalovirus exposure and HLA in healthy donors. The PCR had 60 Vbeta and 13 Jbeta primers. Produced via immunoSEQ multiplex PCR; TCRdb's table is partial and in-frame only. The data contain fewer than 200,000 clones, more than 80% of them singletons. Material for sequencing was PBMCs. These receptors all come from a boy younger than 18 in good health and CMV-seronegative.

This CDR3 reads CASSLDRADTQYF. The CDR3 nucleotides are TGTGCCAGCAGCTTAGACAGGGCCGATACGCAGTATTTT. V is TRBV7-9 and J is TRBJ2-3, with D possibly matching TRBD1 (6 bases). The CDR3 is 13 amino acids. Trimming left V 1 base short and J 6 bases short, with 8 bases between. Germline lookup yields CDR1 SEHNR and CDR2 FQNEAQ (reference sequence).

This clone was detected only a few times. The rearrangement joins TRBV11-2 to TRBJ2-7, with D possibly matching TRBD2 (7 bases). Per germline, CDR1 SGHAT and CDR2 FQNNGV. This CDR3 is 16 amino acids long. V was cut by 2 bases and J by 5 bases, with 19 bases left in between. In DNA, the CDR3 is TGTGCCAGCAGCTTACGGGGGGCGCTTGGAGGTGACGAGCAGTACTTC. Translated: CASSLRGALGGDEQYF.

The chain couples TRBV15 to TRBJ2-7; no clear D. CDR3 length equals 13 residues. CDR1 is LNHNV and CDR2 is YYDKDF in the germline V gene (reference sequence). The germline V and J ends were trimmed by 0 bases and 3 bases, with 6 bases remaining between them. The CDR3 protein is CATSREYSYEQYF. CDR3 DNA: TGTGCCACCAGCAGAGAATACAGCTACGAGCAGTACTTC. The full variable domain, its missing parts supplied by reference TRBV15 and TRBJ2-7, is DAMVIQNPRYQVTQFGKPVTLSCSQTLNHNVMYWYQQKSSQAPKLLFHYYDKDFNNEADTPDNFQSRRPNTSFCFLDIRSPGLGDTAMYLCATSREYSYEQYFGPGTRLTVT.

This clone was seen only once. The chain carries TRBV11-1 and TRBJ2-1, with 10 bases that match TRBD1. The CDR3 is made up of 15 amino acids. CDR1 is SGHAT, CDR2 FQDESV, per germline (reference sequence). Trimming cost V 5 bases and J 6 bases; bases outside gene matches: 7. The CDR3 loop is CASSQGTGVTNEQFF. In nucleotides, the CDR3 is TGTGCCAGCAGCCAAGGGACAGGGGTTACCAATGAGCAGTTCTTC.

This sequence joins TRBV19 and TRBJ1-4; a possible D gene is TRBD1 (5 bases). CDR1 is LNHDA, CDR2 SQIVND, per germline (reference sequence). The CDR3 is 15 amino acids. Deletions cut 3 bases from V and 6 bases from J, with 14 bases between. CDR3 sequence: CASSIVGPSDEKLFF. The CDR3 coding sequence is TGTGCCAGTAGTATCGTGGGGCCGTCAGATGAAAAACTGTTTTTT.

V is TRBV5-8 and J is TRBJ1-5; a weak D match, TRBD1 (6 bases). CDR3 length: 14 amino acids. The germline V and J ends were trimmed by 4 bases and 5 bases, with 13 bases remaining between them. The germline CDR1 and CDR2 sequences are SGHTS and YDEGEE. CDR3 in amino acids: CASSHGQTDQPQHF. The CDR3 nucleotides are TGTGCCAGCAGCCATGGACAGACGGATCAGCCCCAGCATTTT. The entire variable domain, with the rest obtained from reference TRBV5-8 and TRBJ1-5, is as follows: EAGVTQSPTHLIKTRGQQATLRCSPISGHTSVYWYQQALGLGLQFLLWYDEGEERNRGNFPPRFSGRQFPNYSSELNVNALELEDSALYLCASSHGQTDQPQHFGDGTRLSIL.

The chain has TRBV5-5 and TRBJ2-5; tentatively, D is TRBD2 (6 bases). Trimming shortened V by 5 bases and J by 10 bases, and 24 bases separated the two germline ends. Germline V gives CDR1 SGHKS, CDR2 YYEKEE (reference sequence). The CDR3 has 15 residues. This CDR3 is CASSSQTVPGGDQYF. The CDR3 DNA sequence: TGTGCCAGCAGTTCCCAGACAGTTCCAGGAGGGGACCAGTACTTC.

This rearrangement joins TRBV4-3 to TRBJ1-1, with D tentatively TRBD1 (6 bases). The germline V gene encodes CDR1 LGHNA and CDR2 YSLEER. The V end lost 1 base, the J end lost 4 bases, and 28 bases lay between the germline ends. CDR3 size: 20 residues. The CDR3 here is CASSQAFSLGVRGLVTEAFF. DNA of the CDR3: TGCGCCAGCAGCCAAGCTTTTTCTCTGGGCGTCAGGGGTTTAGTCACTGAAGCTTTCTTT.

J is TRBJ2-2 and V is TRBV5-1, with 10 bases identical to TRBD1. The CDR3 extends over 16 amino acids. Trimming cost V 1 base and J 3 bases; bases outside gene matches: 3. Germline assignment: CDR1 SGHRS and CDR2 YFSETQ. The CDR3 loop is CASSLFGTGDTGELFF. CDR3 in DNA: TGCGCCAGCAGCTTGTTCGGGACAGGGGACACCGGGGAGCTGTTTTTT. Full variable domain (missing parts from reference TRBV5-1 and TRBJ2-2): KAGVTQTPRYLIKTRGQQVTLSCSPISGHRSVSWYQQTPGQGLQFLFEYFSETQRNKGNFPGRFSGRQFSNSRSEMNVSTLELGDSALYLCASSLFGTGDTGELFFGEGSRLTVL.

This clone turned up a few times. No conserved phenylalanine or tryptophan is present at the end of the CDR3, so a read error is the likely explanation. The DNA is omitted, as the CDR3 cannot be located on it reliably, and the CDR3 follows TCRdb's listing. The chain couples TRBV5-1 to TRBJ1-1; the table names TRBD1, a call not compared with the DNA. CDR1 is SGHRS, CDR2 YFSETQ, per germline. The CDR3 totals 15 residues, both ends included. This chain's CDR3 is CASSPNVPGQGALIT.

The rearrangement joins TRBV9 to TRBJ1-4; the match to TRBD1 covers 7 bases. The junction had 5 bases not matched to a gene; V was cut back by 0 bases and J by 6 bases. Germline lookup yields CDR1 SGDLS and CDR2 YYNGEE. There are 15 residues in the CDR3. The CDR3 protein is CASSVGTGEYEKLFF. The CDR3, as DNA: TGTGCCAGCAGCGTAGGAACAGGGGAGTATGAAAAACTGTTTTTT.

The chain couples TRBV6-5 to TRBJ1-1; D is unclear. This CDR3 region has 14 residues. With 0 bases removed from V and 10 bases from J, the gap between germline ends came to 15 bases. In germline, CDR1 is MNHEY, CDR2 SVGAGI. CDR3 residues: CASSYSLGRLGAFF. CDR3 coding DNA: TGTGCCAGCAGTTACTCGTTGGGGAGGCTCGGAGCTTTCTTT.